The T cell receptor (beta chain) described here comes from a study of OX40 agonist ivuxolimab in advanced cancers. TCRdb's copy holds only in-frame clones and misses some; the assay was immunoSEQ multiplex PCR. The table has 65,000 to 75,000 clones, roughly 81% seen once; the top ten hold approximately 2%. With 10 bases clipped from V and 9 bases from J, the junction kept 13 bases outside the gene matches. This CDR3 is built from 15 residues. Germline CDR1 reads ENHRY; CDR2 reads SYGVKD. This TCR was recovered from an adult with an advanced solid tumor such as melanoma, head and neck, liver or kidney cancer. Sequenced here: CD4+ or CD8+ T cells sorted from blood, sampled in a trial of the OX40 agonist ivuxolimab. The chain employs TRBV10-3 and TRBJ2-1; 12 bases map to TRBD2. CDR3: CATRRTSGVLGEQFF. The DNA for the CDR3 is TGTGCCACTCGGCGGACTAGCGGGGTGCTGGGTGAGCAGTTCTTC.